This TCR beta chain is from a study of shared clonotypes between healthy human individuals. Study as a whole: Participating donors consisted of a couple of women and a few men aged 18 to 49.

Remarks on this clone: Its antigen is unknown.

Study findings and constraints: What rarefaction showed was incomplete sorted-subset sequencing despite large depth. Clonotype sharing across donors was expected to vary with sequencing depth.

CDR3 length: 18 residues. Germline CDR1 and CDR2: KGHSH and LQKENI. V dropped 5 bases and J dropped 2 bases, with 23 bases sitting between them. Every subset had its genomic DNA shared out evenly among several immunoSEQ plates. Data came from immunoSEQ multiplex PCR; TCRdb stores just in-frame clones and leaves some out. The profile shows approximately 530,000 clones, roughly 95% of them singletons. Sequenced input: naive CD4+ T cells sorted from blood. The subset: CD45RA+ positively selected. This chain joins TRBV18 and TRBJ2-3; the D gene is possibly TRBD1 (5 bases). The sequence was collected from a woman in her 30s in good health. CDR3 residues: CASSVEQGSLIVTDTQYF. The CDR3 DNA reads TGTGCCAGCTCAGTTGAGCAGGGAAGTTTGATAGTCACAGATACGCAGTATTTT.